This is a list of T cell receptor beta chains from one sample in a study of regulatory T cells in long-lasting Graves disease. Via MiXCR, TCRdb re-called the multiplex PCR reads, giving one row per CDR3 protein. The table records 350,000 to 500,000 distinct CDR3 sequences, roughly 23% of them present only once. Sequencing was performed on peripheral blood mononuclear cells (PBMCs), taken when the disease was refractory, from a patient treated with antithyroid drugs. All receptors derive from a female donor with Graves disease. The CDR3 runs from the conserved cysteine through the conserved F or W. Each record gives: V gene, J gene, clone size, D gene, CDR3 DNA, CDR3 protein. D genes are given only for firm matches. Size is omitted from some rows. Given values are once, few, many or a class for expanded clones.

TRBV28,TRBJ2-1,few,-,TGTGCCAGCCTCCAGACGGAGTACAATGAGCAGTTCTTC,CASLQTEYNEQFF
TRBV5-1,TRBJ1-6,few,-,TGCGCCAGCAGCTTGGCCGGGTCTCAGAATTCACCCCTCCACTTT,CASSLAGSQNSPLHF
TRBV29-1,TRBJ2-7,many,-,TGCAGCGTTCTGGCCCAAGGTGATAACGAGCAGTACTTC,CSVLAQGDNEQYF
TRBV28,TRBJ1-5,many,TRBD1,TGTGCCAGCAGTTTATCAGACAGGGCTGGTCAGCCCCAGCATTTT,CASSLSDRAGQPQHF
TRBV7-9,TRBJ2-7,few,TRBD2,TGTGCCAGCAGCTTAATGACTAGCGGGAGGTACGACGAGCAGTACTTC,CASSLMTSGRYDEQYF
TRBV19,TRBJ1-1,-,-,TGTGCCAGTAGTATCGCATACGGTGAAGCTTTCTTT,CASSIAYGEAFF
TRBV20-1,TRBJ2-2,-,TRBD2,TGCAGTGCCCATGTAGGCCTAGCGGGTGTCACCGGGGAGCTGTTTTTT,CSAHVGLAGVTGELFF
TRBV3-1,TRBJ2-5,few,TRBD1,TGTGCCAGCAGCCACCTTGGGACAGGGGAAGAGACCCAGTACTTC,CASSHLGTGEETQYF
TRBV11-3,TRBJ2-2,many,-,TGTGCCAGCAGTCCCCAAGACAATGCGAACACCGGGGAGCTGTTTTTT,CASSPQDNANTGELFF
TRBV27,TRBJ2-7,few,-,TGTGCCAGCAGTTTTCTTTCTCAGACCGCCTACGAGCAGTACTTC,CASSFLSQTAYEQYF
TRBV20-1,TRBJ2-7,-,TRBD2,TGCAGTGCTGCCCGACTAGCGGCACCCTACGAGCAGTACTTC,CSAARLAAPYEQYF
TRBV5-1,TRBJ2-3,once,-,TGCGCCAGCAGTAAGGACCCCCCAGACGATACGCAGTATTTT,CASSKDPPDDTQYF
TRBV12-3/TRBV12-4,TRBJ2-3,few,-,TGTGCCAGCAGTGCCTCGGGGAGGACGCAGTATTTT,CASSASGRTQYF
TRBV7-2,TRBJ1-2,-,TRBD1,TGTGCCAGCAGCTTAGATTCCAGGGGGCGTATCTATGGCTACACCTTC,CASSLDSRGRIYGYTF
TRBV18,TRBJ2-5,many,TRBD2,TGTGCCAGCTCACCGGGACTAGAAGAGACCCAGTACTTC,CASSPGLEETQYF
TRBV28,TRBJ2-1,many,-,TGTGCCAGCAGCCCACGGACGGCTCACAATGAGCAGTTCTTC,CASSPRTAHNEQFF
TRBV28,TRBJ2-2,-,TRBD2,TGTGCCAGCACCCTACCGGGAGGGCCCGGGGAGCTGTTTTTT,CASTLPGGPGELFF
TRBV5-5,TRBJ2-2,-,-,TGTGCCAGCAGCTGGGGGGACCCCAGTATTCCCGGGGAGCTGTTTTTT,CASSWGDPSIPGELFF
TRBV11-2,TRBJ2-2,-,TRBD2,TGTGCCAGCAGAACCGGACTAGCGGGAGGCACCGGGGAGCTGTTTTTT,CASRTGLAGGTGELFF
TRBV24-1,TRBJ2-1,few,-,TGTGCCACCAGTGATGGGGAGGCAAAATTTGATGAGCAGTTCTTC,CATSDGEAKFDEQFF